The clone carrying this T cell receptor beta chain was counted between two and nine times. Its specificity is not known. CDR1 is MNHEY, CDR2 SVGAGI, per germline. V was pared by 5 bases and J by 5 bases, with 7 bases of the junction left unmatched. This CDR3 region has 15 residues. This record belongs to a study of cytomegalovirus exposure and HLA in healthy donors. Study conclusions and caveats: In vitro checks showed that a few CMV-associated chains really do target CMV antigens. Productive status was seen about 90% or about 30% of the time for most TCR beta V segments in an earlier analysis.

The PCR was carried out with 60 Vbeta primers and 13 Jbeta primers. TCRdb's copy holds only in-frame clones and misses some; the assay was immunoSEQ multiplex PCR. The table has about 190,000 clones, approximately 86% seen once. The sample consisted of PBMCs. The J gene is TRBJ1-4, the V gene TRBV6-5; 8 nucleotides agree with TRBD1. This clonotype was obtained from a woman aged 18 to 35 in good health and CMV-seronegative. The chain's CDR3 is CASSKTGGSNEKLFF. CDR3 in DNA: TGTGCCAGCAGTAAAACAGGGGGGAGCAATGAAAAACTGTTTTTT.